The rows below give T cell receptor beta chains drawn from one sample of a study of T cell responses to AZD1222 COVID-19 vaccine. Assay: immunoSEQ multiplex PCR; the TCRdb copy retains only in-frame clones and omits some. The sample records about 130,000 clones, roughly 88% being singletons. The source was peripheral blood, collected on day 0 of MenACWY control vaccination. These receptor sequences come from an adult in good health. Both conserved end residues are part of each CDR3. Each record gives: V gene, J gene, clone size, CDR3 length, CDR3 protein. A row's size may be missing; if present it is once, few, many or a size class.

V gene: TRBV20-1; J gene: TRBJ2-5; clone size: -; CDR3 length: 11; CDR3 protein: CSAPPEETQYF
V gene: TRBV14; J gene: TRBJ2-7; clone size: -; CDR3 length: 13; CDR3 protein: CASSQGIAYEQYF
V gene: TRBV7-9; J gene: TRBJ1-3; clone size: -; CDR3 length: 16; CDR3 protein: CASSLAGQGSGNTIYF
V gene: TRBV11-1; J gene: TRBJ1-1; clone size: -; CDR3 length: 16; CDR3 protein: CASSLEYDRVNTEAFF
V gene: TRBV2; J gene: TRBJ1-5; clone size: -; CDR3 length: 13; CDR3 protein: CASSGQFNQPQHF
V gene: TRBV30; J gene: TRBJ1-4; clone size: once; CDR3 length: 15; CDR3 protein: CAWSNKGNTNEKLFF
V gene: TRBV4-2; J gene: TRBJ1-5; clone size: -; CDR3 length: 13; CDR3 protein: CASSPRRDQPQHF
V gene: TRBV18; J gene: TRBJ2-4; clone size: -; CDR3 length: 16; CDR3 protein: CASSPLSQRGGNIQYF
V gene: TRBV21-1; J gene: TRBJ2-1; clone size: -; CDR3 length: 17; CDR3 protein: CASSKTPVRGRRNEQFF
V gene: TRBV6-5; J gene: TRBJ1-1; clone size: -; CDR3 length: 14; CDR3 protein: CASSFDRGKLKAFF
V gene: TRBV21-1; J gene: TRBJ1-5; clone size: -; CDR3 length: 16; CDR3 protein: CASSKVGDDGNQPQHF
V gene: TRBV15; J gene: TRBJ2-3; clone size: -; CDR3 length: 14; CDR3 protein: CATSGLAGTDTQYF
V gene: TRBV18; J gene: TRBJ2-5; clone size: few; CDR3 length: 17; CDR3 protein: CASSPQFGAEEQETQYF
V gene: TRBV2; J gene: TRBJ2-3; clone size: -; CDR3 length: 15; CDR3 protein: CASSVLAGGTDTQYF
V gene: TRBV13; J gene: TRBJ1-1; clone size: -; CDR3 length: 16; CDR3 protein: CASSFRSTSMNTEAFF
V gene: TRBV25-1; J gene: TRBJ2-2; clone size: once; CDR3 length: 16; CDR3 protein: CASSPGLARNTGELFF
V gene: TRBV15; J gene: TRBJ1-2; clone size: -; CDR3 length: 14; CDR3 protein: CATSPLKTNYGYTF
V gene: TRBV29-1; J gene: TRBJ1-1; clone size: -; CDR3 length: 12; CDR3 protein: CSAGQGGAEAFF
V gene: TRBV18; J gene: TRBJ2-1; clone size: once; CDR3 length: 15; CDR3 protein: CASSPTSGRAGEQFF
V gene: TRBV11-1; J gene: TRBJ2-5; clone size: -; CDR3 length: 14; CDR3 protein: CASSPRAVQETQYF
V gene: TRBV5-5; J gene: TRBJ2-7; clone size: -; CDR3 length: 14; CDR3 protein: CASSSTEQIYEQYF
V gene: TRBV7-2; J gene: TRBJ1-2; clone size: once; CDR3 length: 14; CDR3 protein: CASSLGDRNYGYTF